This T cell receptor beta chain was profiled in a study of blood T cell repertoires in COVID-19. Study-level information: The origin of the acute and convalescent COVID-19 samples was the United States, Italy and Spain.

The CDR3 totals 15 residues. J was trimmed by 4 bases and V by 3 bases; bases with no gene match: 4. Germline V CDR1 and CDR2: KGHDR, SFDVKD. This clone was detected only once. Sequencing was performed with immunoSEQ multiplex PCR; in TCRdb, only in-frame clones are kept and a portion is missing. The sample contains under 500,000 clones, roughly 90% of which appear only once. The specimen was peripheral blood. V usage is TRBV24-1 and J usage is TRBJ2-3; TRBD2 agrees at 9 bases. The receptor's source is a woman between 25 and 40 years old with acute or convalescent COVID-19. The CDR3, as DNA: TGTGCCACCAGTGATGGGGGACTAGCAGCAGATACGCAGTATTTT. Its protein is CATSDGGLAADTQYF.